This TCR beta chain is drawn from a study of Ad26.COV2.S vaccination and SARS-CoV-2 variants. Study background: Once or twice, 56 days apart, Ad26.COV2.S was delivered intramuscularly. Study-wide results and caveats: Ad26.COV2.S recipients had broader spike-specific TCRs (P = 0.0014).

Treatment indicated: about 20 received Ad26.COV2.S at low or high dose, single or two shots; roughly five received placebo; per-sample allocation not given. Collection of samples fell on day 63 after the first vaccine or placebo injection. Details on this clone: As yet, its antigen is unknown.

The table came from immunoSEQ multiplex PCR; TCRdb's copy has only in-frame clones and leaves some out. The sample yields some 520,000 clones, approximately 88% seen once. The CDR3 length is 12 residues. CDR1 and CDR2 (germline): MNHEY, SVGEGT. V shed 0 bases and J shed 4 bases, with 3 bases lying between them. The specimen was peripheral blood, collected in a trial of Ad26.COV2.S vaccine versus placebo. The V and J genes are TRBV6-2 or TRBV6-3 and TRBJ1-1, with no clear D. The clonotype originates from a person between 18 and 59 years old who received the Ad26.COV2.S COVID-19 vaccine or a placebo. The CDR3, as DNA: TGTGCCAGCAGTTACTCGTTCACTGAAGCTTTCTTT. Protein: CASSYSFTEAFF.